This TCR beta chain was recorded in a study of identical twins (dated by TCRdb to about 2016). For context, the study as a whole: To test whether fetal clonotypes persist, the study used deep sequencing on TCR alpha and beta repertoires from monozygotic twins, unrelated adults of various ages, and cord blood. Replicate twin experiments were performed at different times using different library preparation protocols to rule out contamination.

From cysteine to phenylalanine, the CDR3 is 16 amino acids long. This entry keeps only the CDR3 DNA: 48 bases, framed from base 1. Notes on this clonotype: Its binding antigen is unknown. No much larger clone exists at a distance of one base, and base qualities are not known.

Every donor was a healthy Caucasian. Overall study outcomes, separate from this receptor: Compared with coincidental sharing between unrelated individuals, out-of-frame TCR alpha sequences shared between twins had an excess of sequences with low generation probability. In monozygotic twins, recombination models systematically underestimated out-of-frame TCR alpha sharing, but the models matched the sharing seen between unrelated individuals. Zero-insertion analyses could be partly confounded by invariant T cells such as MAIT and iNKT, though diverse VJ usage argued against such confounding for most clonotypes. Because the same donors could not be followed over many years, conclusions were based on cross-sectional statistical analysis. In beta out-of-frame sequences, excess twin sharing was weaker, because having fewer shared sequences lowered the signal-to-noise ratio. Abundant cord blood beta clonotypes carried fewer insertions; young adult naive repertoires showed a weaker similar trend, while memory repertoires showed none.

Libraries came from 5' RACE. TCRdb names Illumina HiSeq 2000 as the instrument used. Template switching added a universal primer binding site, and the final cDNA carried a unique molecular identifier that allowed TCR cDNA molecules to be counted accurately. Specific primers in the conserved constant-segment region were used to synthesize first-strand cDNA for the TCR alpha and beta chains. Each cDNA library was double barcoded, with a SMART-Mk sample barcode plus Illumina barcodes, to control for contamination. TruSeq adapter sequences and Illumina sample barcodes were added in two successive PCR steps. Sequencing of the TCR alpha and beta cDNA libraries was done on the Illumina HiSeq platform using custom primers. For the original study's pipeline: MiGEC processed the raw reads to extract unique molecular identifiers, while MiXCR was used to determine the CDR3 positions. For each individual, recombination models were inferred using an EM algorithm with the repgenHMM and IGoR tools. The tcR package in R was used for shared clonotype analysis, with sharing normalized by the product of cloneset sizes. To study raw recombination free of thymic and clonal selection effects, out-of-frame nonproductive sequences were analyzed. TCRdb itself trimmed the public reads at Q25 with fastp, ran MiXCR and retained productive beta chains. Rows are unified per CDR3 protein, each entry keeping the most common DNA and genes. These V and J calls are TCRdb output, not the study's own analysis. This sample is represented by some 1,600,000 distinct CDR3 sequences; under 35% of them were singletons. The ten largest make up less than 0.35% of the sample.

This sequence uses TRBV12-3 or TRBV12-4 and TRBJ2-1; 8 middle bases align to TRBD1. The assigned J gene may be wrong: the sequence end matches TRBJ2-7 better. Sequencing was performed on cord blood. The sequence derives from a newborn girl in good health. The DNA sequence follows: TGTGCCAGCAGACTCCGCCGGGACAGGAGACAGGATGTGCAGTACTTC. It translates to CASRLRRDRRQDVQYF.